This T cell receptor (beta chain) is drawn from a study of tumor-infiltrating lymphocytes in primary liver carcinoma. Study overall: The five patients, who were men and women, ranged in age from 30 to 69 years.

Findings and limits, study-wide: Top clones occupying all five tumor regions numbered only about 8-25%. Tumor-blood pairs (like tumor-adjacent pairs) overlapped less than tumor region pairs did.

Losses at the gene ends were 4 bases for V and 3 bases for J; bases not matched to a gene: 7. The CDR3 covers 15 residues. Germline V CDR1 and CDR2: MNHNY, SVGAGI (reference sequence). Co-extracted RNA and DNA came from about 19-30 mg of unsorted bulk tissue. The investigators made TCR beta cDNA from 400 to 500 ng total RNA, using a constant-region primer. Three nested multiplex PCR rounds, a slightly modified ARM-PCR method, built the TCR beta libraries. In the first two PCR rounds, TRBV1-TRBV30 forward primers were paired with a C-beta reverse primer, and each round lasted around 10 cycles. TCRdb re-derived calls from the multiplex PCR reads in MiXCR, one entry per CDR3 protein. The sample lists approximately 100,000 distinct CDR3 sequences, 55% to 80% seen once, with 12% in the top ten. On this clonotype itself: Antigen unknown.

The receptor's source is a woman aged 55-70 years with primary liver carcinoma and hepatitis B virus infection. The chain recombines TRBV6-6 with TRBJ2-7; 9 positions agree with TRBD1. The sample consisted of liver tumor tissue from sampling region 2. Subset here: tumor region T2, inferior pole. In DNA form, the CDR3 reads TGTGCCAGCAGTTTTACCTGGACAGGGGTCTACGAGCAGTACTTC. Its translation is CASSFTWTGVYEQYF.